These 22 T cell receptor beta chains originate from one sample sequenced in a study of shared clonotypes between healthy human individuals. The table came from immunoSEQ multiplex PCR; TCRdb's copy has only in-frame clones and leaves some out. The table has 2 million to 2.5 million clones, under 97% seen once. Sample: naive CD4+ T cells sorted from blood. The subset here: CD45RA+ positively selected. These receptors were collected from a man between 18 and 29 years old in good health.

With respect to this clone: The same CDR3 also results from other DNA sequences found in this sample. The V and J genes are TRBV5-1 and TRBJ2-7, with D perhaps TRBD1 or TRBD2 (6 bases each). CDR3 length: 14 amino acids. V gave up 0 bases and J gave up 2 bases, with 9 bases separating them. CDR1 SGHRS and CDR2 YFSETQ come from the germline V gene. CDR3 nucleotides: TGCGCCAGCAGCTTGGCGGGGGCCACCTACGAGCAGTACTTC. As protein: CASSLAGATYEQYF.

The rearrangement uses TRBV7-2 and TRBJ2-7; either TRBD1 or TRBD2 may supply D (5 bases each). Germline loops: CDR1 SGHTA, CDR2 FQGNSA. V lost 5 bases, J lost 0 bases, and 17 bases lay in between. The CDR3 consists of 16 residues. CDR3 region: CASSTRGQGSSYEQYF. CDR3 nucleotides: TGTGCCAGCAGCACCCGAGGGCAGGGCAGCTCCTACGAGCAGTACTTC.

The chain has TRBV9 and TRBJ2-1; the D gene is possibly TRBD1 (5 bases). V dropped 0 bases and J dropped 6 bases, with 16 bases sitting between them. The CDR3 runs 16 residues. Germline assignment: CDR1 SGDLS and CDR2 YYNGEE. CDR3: CASSVVSAKGFNEQFF. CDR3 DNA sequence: TGTGCCAGCAGCGTAGTAAGCGCCAAGGGGTTCAATGAGCAGTTCTTC.

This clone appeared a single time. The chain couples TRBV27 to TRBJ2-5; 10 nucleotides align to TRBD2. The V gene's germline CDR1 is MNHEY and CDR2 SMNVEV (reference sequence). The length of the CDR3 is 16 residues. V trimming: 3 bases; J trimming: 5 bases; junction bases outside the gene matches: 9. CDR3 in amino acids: CASSFWASGSRETQYF. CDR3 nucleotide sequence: TGTGCCAGCAGTTTTTGGGCTAGCGGGAGTCGTGAGACCCAGTACTTC.

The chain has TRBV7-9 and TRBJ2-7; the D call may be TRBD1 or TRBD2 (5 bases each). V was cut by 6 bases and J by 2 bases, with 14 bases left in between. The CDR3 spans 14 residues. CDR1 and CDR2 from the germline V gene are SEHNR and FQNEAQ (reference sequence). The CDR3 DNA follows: TGTGCCAGCAGTCCTTGGGACCAAGCCTACGAGCAGTACTTC. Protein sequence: CASSPWDQAYEQYF.

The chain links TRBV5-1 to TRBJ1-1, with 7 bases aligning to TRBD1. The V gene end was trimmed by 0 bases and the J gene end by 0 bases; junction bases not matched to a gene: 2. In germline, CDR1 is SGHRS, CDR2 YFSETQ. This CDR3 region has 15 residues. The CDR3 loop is CASSLEGGMNTEAFF. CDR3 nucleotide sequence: TGCGCCAGCAGCTTGGAAGGGGGCATGAACACTGAAGCTTTCTTT.

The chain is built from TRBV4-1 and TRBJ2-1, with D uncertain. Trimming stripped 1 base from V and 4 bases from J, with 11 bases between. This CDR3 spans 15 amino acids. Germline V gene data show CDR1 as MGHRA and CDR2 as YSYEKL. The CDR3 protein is CASSQATLEYNEQFF. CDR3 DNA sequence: TGCGCCAGCAGCCAAGCCACACTCGAATACAATGAGCAGTTCTTC.

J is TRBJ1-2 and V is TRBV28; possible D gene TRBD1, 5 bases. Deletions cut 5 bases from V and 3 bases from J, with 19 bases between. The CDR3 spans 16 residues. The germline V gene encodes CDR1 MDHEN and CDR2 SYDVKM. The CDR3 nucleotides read TGTGCCAGCAGTGTCACACCGGGACTTTTGTACTATGGCTACACCTTC. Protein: CASSVTPGLLYYGYTF.

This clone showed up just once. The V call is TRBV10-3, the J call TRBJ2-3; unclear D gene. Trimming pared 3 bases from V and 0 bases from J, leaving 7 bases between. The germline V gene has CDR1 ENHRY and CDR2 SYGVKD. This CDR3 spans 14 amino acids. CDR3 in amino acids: CAISEVKSTDTQYF. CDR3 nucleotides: TGTGCCATCAGTGAAGTAAAAAGCACAGATACGCAGTATTTT.

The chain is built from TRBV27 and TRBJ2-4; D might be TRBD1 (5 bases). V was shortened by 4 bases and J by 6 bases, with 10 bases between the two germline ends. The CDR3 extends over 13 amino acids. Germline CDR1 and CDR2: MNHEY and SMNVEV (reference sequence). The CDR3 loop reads CASSSGQRNIQYF. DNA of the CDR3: TGTGCCAGCAGTTCAGGACAAAGAAACATTCAGTACTTC.

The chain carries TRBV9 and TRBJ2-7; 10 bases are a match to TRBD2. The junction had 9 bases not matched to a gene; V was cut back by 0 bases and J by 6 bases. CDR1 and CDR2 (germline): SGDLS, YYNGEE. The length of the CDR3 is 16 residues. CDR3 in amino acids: CASSVGGLAEAGEQYF. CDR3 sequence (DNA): TGTGCCAGCAGCGTAGGTGGACTAGCGGAAGCGGGCGAGCAGTACTTC. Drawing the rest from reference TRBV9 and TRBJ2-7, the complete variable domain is DSGVTQTPKHLITATGQRVTLRCSPRSGDLSVYWYQQSLDQGLQFLIQYYNGEERAKGNILERFSAQQFPDLHSELNLSSLELGDSALYFCASSVGGLAEAGEQYFGPGTRLTVT.

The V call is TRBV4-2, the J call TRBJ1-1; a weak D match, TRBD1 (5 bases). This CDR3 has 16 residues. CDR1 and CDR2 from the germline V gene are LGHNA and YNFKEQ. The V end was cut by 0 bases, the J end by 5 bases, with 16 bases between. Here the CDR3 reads CASSQDGGVSPTEAFF. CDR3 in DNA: TGTGCCAGCAGCCAAGATGGAGGGGTAAGCCCAACTGAAGCTTTCTTT.

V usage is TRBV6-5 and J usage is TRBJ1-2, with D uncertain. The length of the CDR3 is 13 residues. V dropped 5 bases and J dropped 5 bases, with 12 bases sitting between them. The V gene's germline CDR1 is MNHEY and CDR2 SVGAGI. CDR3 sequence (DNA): TGTGCCAGCAGTCGACACGAAAAATATGGCTACACCTTC. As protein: CASSRHEKYGYTF.

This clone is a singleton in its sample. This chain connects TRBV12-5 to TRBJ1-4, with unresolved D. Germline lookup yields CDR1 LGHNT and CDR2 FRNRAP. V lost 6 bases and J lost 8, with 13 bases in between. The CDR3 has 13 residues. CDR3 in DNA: TGTGCTAGTGGGCCAGAAGATGGGGAAAAACTGTTTTTT. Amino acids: CASGPEDGEKLFF.

Here the CDR3 reads CASSQPTGGYYGYTF. In DNA form, the CDR3 reads TGTGCCAGCAGCCAGCCGACAGGGGGCTACTATGGCTACACCTTC. The chain joins TRBV5-4 to TRBJ1-2; 10 bases map to TRBD1. Germline V gene sequence: CDR1 SGHNT, CDR2 YYREEE (reference sequence). There are 15 residues in the CDR3. V was clipped by 4 bases and J by 3 bases; unmatched bases: 6.

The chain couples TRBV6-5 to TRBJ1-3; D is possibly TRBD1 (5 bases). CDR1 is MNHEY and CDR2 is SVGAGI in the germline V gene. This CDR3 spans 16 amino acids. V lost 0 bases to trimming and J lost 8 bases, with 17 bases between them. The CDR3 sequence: CASSYSGGTWSDTIYF. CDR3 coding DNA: TGTGCCAGCAGTTACTCGGGGGGAACTTGGTCTGACACCATATATTTT.

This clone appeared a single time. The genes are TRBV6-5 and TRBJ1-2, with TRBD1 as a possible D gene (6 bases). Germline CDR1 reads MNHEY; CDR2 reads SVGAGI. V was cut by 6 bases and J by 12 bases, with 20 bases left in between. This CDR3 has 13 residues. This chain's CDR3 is CASRGAPENGNTF. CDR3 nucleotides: TGTGCCAGCAGGGGGGCCCCGGAAAATGGAAACACCTTC.

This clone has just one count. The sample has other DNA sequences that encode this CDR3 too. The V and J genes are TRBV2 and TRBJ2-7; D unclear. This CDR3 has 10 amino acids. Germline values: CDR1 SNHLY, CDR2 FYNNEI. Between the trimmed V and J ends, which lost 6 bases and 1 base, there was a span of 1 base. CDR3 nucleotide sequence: TGTGCCAGCAGGTCCTACGAGCAGTACTTC. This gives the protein CASRSYEQYF.

CDR3 region: CASSPPPGLEQFF. The CDR3 DNA reads as TGTGCCAGCTCACCACCGCCAGGCCTTGAGCAGTTCTTC. The chain employs TRBV18 and TRBJ2-1, with D unclear. The CDR3 sequence is 13 residues long. The V end was cut by 0 bases, the J end by 9 bases, with 9 bases between. The germline V gene encodes CDR1 KGHSH and CDR2 LQKENI.

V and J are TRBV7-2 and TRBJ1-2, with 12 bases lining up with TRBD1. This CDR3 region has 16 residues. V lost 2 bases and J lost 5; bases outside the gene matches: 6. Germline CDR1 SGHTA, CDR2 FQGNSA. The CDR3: CASSLSGQGASYGYTF. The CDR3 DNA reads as TGTGCCAGCAGCTTATCGGGACAGGGGGCATCTTATGGCTACACCTTC. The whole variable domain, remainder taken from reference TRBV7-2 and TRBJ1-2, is GAGVSQSPSNKVTEKGKDVELRCDPISGHTALYWYRQSLGQGLEFLIYFQGNSAPDKSGLPSDRFSAERTGGSVSTLTIQRTQQEDSAVYLCASSLSGQGASYGYTFGSGTRLTVV.

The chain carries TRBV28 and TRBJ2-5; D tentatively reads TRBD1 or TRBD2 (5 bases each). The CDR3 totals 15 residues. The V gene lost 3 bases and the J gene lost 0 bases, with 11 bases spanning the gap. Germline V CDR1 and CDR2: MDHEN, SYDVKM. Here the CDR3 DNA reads TGTGCCAGCAGTTTGGCAGGGACGTACCAAGAGACCCAGTACTTC. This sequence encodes CASSLAGTYQETQYF.

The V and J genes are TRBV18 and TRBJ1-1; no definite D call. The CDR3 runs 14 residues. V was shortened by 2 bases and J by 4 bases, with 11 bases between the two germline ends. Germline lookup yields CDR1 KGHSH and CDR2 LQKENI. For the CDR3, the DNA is TGTGCCAGCTCACCAATCCCGGGGTTCACTGAAGCTTTCTTT. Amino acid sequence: CASSPIPGFTEAFF.